A selection of T cell receptor beta chains follows, all from one sample in a study of CD8 T cells in ankylosing spondylitis. TCRdb reprocessed the 5' RACE reads via MiXCR and lists one record per CDR3 protein. The sample shows roughly 64,000 distinct CDR3 sequences, around 6.5% of them seen only once. Material: synovial fluid, either unsorted or a sorted T cell fraction (not recorded which). These receptors originate from a male donor with ankylosing spondylitis. Both conserved end residues are part of each CDR3. A D gene is named only where the DNA matches it firmly. Some rows mark clone size as missing; the rest say once, few, many or name a class of expanded clone.

TRBJ2-5	few	TRBV7-2	.	CASSLLRGRQETQYF	TGTGCCAGCAGCTTATTGCGGGGCCGCCAAGAGACCCAGTACTTC
TRBJ2-1	few	TRBV5-1	TRBD2	CASSSGSRGGSYNEQFF	TGCGCCAGCAGCTCCGGGTCGCGGGGGGGCTCCTACAATGAGCAGTTCTTC
TRBJ1-1	many	TRBV4-2	.	CASSQRRGAEAFF	TGTGCCAGCAGCCAGCGAAGGGGGGCGGAAGCTTTCTTT
TRBJ2-5	many	TRBV25-1	.	CASVRQGSETQYF	TGTGCCAGCGTTCGTCAGGGATCGGAGACCCAGTACTTC
TRBJ2-5	few	TRBV5-1	.	CASRTSAEQETQYF	TGCGCCAGCAGGACCTCCGCTGAGCAAGAGACCCAGTACTTC
TRBJ2-5	.	TRBV2	.	CASSERARGLETQYF	TGTGCCAGCAGCGAACGGGCTCGAGGTTTGGAGACCCAGTACTTC
TRBJ1-1	once	TRBV5-1	.	CASSLQLRGLNTEAFF	TGCGCCAGCAGCCTACAGCTACGGGGGCTCAACACTGAAGCTTTCTTT
TRBJ2-4	few	TRBV3-1	TRBD2	CASSPLAGDNIQYF	TGTGCCAGCAGCCCATTAGCGGGAGACAACATTCAGTACTTC
TRBJ2-7	few	TRBV6-2/TRBV6-3	.	CASSYSPGATSYEQYF	TGTGCCAGCAGTTACTCGCCAGGGGCCACCTCCTACGAGCAGTACTTC
TRBJ2-3	many	TRBV28	TRBD1	CASSSSYGTDRTDTQYF	TGTGCCAGCAGTTCCTCCTACGGGACAGATCGCACAGATACGCAGTATTTT
TRBJ2-5	few	TRBV11-3	.	CASSLKEGQETQYF	TGTGCCAGCAGCTTAAAGGAGGGGCAAGAGACCCAGTACTTC
TRBJ2-4	many	TRBV9	TRBD1	CASSLTGNQNIQYF	TGTGCCAGCAGCTTGACAGGGAACCAAAACATTCAGTACTTC
TRBJ1-1	few	TRBV12-3/TRBV12-4	.	CASSRQANTEAFF	TGTGCCAGCAGCCGACAGGCGAACACTGAAGCTTTCTTT
TRBJ2-3	.	TRBV3-1	.	CASSQGARSDTQYF	TGTGCCAGCAGCCAAGGCGCCCGTTCAGATACGCAGTATTTT
TRBJ2-7	many	TRBV4-2	.	CASSPRLAADSYEQYF	TGTGCCAGCAGCCCACGGTTGGCGGCCGACTCCTACGAGCAGTACTTC
TRBJ2-5	.	TRBV9	.	CASSIGSGSFSQETQYF	TGTGCCAGCAGCATAGGGAGTGGCAGCTTCTCTCAAGAGACCCAGTACTTC
TRBJ2-2	many	TRBV29-1	.	CSVPTRGANTGELFF	TGCAGCGTGCCAACTAGAGGCGCGAACACCGGGGAGCTGTTTTTT
TRBJ2-2	many	TRBV3-1	.	CASSQFVSGELFF	TGTGCCAGCAGCCAATTCGTGTCCGGGGAGCTGTTTTTT
TRBJ2-5	many	TRBV12-3/TRBV12-4	TRBD2	CASRVSGIQETQYF	TGTGCCAGCAGGGTTAGCGGGATCCAAGAGACCCAGTACTTC
TRBJ2-5	few	TRBV4-1	.	CASSQDISLLPLRETQYF	TGCGCCAGCAGCCAAGATATCAGCCTTCTACCTTTGCGGGAGACCCAGTACTTC
TRBJ2-7	few	TRBV2	TRBD2	CASSGGTSGGFSSYEQYF	TGTGCCAGCAGTGGAGGGACTAGTGGGGGATTCAGCTCCTACGAGCAGTACTTC
TRBJ2-1	.	TRBV11-2	.	CASSLHDQNNEQFF	TGTGCCAGCAGCCTACATGACCAGAACAATGAGCAGTTCTTC
TRBJ2-5	few	TRBV12-3/TRBV12-4	.	CASARVETQYF	TGTGCCAGCGCAAGGGTGGAGACCCAGTACTTC
TRBJ1-3	many	TRBV20-1	TRBD1	CSASPGQYGNTIYF	TGCAGTGCTAGCCCGGGACAGTACGGAAACACCATATATTTT
TRBJ2-3	.	TRBV15	.	CATTKGGDADTQYF	TGTGCCACCACCAAGGGGGGTGATGCAGATACGCAGTATTTT
TRBJ2-3	few	TRBV5-5	TRBD2	CASRREDWDTQYF	TGTGCCTCCAGGCGGGAGGATTGGGATACGCAGTATTTT
TRBJ1-5	.	TRBV20-1	TRBD1	CSAWTGPSEDNQPQHF	TGCAGTGCCTGGACAGGGCCCTCAGAAGACAATCAGCCCCAGCATTTT
TRBJ2-3	many	TRBV5-1	.	CASSPDTDTQYF	TGCGCCAGCAGCCCCGACACAGATACGCAGTATTTT
TRBJ2-1	many	TRBV20-1	TRBD2	CSARETGTSSYNEQFF	TGCAGTGCTAGAGAGACCGGGACTAGCTCTTACAATGAGCAGTTCTTC
TRBJ2-7	medium-sized	TRBV7-2	.	CASSLRDRAGEQYF	TGTGCCAGCAGCCTGAGGGATCGGGCGGGCGAGCAGTACTTC
TRBJ2-1	few	TRBV7-9	TRBD1	CASIPGQAGGEQFF	TGTGCCAGCATCCCGGGACAGGCGGGCGGTGAGCAGTTCTTC
TRBJ1-1	.	TRBV12-3/TRBV12-4	.	CASSRSSTGNTEAFF	TGTGCCAGCAGTCGTAGTTCGACCGGGAACACTGAAGCTTTCTTT
TRBJ1-6	.	TRBV12-3/TRBV12-4	TRBD1	CASLLDRGEGNSPLHF	TGTGCCAGCCTTCTGGACAGGGGGGAGGGTAATTCACCCCTCCACTTT
TRBJ2-2	few	TRBV5-1	TRBD2	CASSPILAGNTGELFF	TGCGCCAGCAGCCCGATACTAGCGGGGAACACCGGGGAGCTGTTTTTT
TRBJ2-7	many	TRBV20-1	TRBD2	CSASADRGFLAGGEQYF	TGCAGTGCTAGTGCCGACAGGGGATTCCTAGCGGGAGGTGAGCAGTACTTC
TRBJ1-1	.	TRBV5-1	.	CASSLAWSKNTEAFF	TGCGCCAGCAGCTTGGCCTGGAGTAAGAACACTGAAGCTTTCTTT
TRBJ2-3	medium-sized	TRBV29-1	.	CSVDRFNGDTQYF	TGCAGCGTTGACAGATTTAATGGAGATACGCAGTATTTT
TRBJ2-1	many	TRBV28	.	CATGLEGFLFF	TGTGCCACCGGGCTGGAAGGGTTTTTGTTCTTC
TRBJ1-1	.	TRBV11-2	.	CASSLDLNTEAFF	TGTGCCAGCAGCCTCGACCTGAACACTGAAGCTTTCTTT
TRBJ2-3	many	TRBV7-8	TRBD2	CASSPHLAGAQYF	TGTGCCAGCAGCCCCCACCTAGCGGGAGCGCAGTATTTT
TRBJ2-3	few	TRBV5-1	.	CASSQAPPRALSTDTQYF	TGCGCCAGCAGCCAGGCCCCCCCTAGGGCACTTAGCACAGATACGCAGTATTTT
TRBJ2-2	many	TRBV12-3/TRBV12-4	.	CASSAGPQWVTGELFF	TGTGCCAGCAGTGCGGGACCGCAATGGGTCACCGGGGAGCTGTTTTTT
TRBJ2-3	many	TRBV27	TRBD2	CASSLGLATSTDTQYF	TGTGCCAGCAGTCTAGGACTAGCGACTAGCACAGATACGCAGTATTTT
TRBJ1-4	many	TRBV12-3/TRBV12-4	.	CASSREAEKLFF	TGTGCCAGCAGTCGGGAGGCTGAAAAACTGTTTTTT
TRBJ1-1	few	TRBV28	.	CASSPERRNTEAFF	TGTGCCAGCAGTCCCGAGCGGCGGAACACTGAAGCTTTCTTT
TRBJ1-2	many	TRBV5-1	.	CASSAGTANYGYTF	TGCGCCAGCAGCGCCGGGACGGCGAACTATGGCTACACCTTC